This T cell receptor beta chain was retrieved from a study of beta chain features in type 1 diabetes. TCRB transcripts that were expressed got sequenced, as all of the isolated RNA had been reverse transcribed. The assay was immunoSEQ multiplex PCR, and TCRdb's table has in-frame clones only and misses some. The table includes roughly 610,000 clones, about a sixth detected once. This CDR3 contains 15 residues. Per the germline V gene, CDR1 is SGHRS and CDR2 is YFSETQ. Deletions cut 2 bases from V and 6 bases from J, with 18 bases between. V is TRBV5-1 and J is TRBJ2-7; TRBD2 might be the D (6 bases). The TCR originated in a man younger than 35 in good health. Sample: naive CD4+ T cells from blood. The CDR3 DNA follows: TGCGCCAGCAGCTTTCGACGGACTCAGGAGGGCGAGCAGTACTTC. It translates to CASSFRRTQEGEQYF.